This T cell receptor beta chain derives from a study of technical replicates of blood from a few donors. The CDR3 runs to 16 residues. The repertoire was sequenced with immunoSEQ multiplex PCR; TCRdb's copy has only in-frame clones and lacks some. This table has around 80,000 clones, nearly 98% appearing once. The chain combines TRBV21-1 with TRBJ1-1. TRBV21-1 is a known pseudogene. The TCR was taken from a human donor in good health. Sequenced sample: T cells isolated from PBMCs. This CDR3 reads CASSKPKIRTNTEAFF. As DNA, the CDR3 is TGTGCCAGCAGCAAACCTAAAATCCGTACGAACACTGAAGCTTTCTTT.